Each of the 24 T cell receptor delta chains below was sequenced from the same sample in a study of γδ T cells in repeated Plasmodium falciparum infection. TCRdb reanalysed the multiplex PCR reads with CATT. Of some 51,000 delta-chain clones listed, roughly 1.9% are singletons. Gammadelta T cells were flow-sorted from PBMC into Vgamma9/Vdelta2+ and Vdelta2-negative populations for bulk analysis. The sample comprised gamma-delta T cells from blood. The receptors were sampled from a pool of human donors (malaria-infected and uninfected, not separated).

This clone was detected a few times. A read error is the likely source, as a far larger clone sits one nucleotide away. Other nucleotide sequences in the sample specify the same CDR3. The CDR3 reads CACDTLQVGTGGQYTDKLIF. In DNA, the CDR3 is TGTGCCTGTGACACCCTCCAAGTGGGTACTGGTGGTCAATACACCGATAAACTCATCTTT. The chain uses TRDV2 and TRDJ1; D is perhaps TRDD3 (5 bases). The J gene is absent in TCRdb and was assigned here via DNA matching to germline. V lost 0 bases, J lost 0 bases, and 25 bases lay in between. Per the germline V gene, CDR1 is GEAIGNYY and CDR2 is EKD. The CDR3 is made up of 20 amino acids.

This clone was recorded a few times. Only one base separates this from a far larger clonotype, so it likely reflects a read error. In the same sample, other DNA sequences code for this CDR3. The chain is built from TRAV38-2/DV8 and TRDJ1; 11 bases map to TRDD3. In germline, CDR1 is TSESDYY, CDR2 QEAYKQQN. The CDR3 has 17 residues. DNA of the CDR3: TGTGCCTTCCAGGGAGATGGGGGATACGGTGGCACCGATAAACTCATCTTT. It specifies CAFQGDGGYGGTDKLIF.

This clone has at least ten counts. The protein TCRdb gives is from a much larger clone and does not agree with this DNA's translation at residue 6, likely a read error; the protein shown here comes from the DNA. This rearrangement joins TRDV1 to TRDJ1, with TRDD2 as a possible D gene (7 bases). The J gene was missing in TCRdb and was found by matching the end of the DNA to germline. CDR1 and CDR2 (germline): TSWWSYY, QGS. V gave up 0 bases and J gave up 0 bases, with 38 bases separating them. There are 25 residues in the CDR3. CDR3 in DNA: TGTGCTCTTGGGGAACTTCATTTCCTACGGGGTTCGTTACGCTGGGGAGCCTCCTACACCGATAAACTCATCTTT. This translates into CALGELHFLRGSLRWGASYTDKLIF.

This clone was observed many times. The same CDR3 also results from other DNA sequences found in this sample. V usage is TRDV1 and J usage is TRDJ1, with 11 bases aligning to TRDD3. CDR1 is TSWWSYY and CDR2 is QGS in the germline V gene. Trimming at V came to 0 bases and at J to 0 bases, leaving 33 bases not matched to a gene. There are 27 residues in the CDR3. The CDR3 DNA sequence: TGTGCTCTTGGGGAACTCCCTACGGCCTTCCTAGATCACTACTGGGGGATAATCCTTTTTTACACCGATAAACTCATCTTT. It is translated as CALGELPTAFLDHYWGIILFYTDKLIF.

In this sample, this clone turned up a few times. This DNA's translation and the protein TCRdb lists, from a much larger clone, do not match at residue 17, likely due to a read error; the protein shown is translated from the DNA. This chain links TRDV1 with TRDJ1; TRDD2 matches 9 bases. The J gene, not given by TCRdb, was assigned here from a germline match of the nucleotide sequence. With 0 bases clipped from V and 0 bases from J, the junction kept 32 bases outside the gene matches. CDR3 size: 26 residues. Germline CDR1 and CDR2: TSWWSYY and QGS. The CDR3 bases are TGTGCTCTTGGGGAACTGGCCCTTTCCCCTTCCTACATCGAGGGATACACCAAACAGTACACCGATAAACTCATCTTT. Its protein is CALGELALSPSYIEGYTKQYTDKLIF.

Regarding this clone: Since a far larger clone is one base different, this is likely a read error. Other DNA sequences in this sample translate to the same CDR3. The CDR3 sequence: CALGELALWRWGTHPYTDKLIF. In DNA, the CDR3 is TGCGCTCTTGGGGAACTAGCCCTATGGCGTTGGGGGACGCATCCGTACACCGATAAACTCATCTTT. The chain recombines TRDV1 with TRDJ1; 7 nucleotides align to TRDD3. The J gene, left out of TCRdb, was set here by checking the DNA against germline. Germline loops: CDR1 TSWWSYY, CDR2 QGS. CDR3 length equals 22 residues.

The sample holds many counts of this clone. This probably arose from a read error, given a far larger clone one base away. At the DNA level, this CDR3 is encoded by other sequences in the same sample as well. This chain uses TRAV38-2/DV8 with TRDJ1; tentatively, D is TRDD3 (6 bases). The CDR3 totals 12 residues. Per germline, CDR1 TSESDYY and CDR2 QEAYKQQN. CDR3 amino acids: CAYRKLGGKLIF. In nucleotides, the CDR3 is TGCGCTTATAGGAAACTGGGTGGGAAACTCATCTTT.

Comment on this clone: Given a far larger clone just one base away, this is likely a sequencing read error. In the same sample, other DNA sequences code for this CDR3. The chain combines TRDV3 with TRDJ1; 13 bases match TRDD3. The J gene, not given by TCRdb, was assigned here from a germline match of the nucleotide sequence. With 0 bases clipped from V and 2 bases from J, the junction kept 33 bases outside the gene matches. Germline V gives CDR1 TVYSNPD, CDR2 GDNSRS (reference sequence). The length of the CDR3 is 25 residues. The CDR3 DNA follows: TGTGCCTTTAGGATTGTTACTACTTCCTTTTCATACTGGGGGATACGCGTTAAGAATACCGATAAACTCATCTTT. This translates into CAFRIVTTSFSYWGIRVKNTDKLIF.

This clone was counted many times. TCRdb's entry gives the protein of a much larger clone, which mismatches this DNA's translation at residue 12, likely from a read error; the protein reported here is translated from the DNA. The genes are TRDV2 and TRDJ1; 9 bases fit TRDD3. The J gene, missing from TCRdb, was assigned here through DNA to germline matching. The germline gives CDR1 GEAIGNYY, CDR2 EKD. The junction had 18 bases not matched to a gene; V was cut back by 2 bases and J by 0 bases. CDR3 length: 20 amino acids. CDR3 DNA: TGTGCCTGTGACAGACTGCTGGGGGATTCGCTAGGCCGACACACCGATAAACTCATCTTT. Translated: CACDRLLGDSLGRHTDKLIF.

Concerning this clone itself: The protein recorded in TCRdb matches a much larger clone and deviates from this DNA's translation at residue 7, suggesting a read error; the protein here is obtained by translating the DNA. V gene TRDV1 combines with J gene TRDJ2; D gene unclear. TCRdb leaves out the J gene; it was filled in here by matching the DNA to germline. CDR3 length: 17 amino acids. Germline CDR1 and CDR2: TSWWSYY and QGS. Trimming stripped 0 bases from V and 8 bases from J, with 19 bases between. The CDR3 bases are TGTGCTCTTGGGGAACTATGCTTCGAGGCCCTAGGGGCACAACTCTTCTTT. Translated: CALGELCFEALGAQLFF.

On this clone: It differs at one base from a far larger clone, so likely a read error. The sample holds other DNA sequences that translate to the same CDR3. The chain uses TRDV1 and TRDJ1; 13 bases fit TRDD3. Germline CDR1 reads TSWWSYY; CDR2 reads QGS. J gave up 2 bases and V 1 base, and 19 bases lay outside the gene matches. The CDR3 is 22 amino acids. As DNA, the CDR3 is TGTGCTCTTGGGGAACCTCCGGGATTCATACTGGGGGATACGGTTCGTACCGATAAACTCATCTTT. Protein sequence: CALGEPPGFILGDTVRTDKLIF.

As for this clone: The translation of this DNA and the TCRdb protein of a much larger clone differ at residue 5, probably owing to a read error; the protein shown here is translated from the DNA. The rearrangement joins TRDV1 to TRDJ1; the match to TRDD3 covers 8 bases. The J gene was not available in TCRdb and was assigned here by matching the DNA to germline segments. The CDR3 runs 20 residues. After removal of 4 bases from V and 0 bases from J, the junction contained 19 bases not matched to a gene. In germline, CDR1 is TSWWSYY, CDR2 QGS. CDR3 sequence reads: CALGGLRPTWGYWYTDKLIF. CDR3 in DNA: TGTGCTCTTGGGGGACTACGACCAACATGGGGATACTGGTACACCGATAAACTCATCTTT.

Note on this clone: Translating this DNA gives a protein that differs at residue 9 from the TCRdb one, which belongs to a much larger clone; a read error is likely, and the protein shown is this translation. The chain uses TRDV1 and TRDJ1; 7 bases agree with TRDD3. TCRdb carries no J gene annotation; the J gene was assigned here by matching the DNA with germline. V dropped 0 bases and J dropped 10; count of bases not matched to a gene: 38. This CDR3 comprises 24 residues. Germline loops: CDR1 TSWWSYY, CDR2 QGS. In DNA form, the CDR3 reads TGTGCTCTTGGGGAACTCACTCCATTTCCACCCCGTTGGGGGTGGGGGAACGGTTATATGGGACTCATCTTT. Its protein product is CALGELTPFPPRWGWGNGYMGLIF.

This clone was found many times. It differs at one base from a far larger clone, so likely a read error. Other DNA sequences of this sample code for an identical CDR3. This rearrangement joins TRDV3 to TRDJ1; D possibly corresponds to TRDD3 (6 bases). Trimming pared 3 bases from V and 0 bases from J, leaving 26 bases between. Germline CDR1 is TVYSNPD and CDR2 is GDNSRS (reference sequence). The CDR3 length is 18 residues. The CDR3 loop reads CALNFPTWWGAYTDKLIF. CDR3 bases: TGTGCCTTGAATTTTCCCACGTGGTGGGGGGCGTACACCGATAAACTCATCTTT.

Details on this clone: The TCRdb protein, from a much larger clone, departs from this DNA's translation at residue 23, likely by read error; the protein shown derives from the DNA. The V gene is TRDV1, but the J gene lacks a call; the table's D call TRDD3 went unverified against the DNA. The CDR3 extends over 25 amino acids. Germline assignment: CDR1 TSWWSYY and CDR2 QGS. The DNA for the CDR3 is TGTGCTCTTGGGGATTTCTTTCCTTTCCCTTTCCGCCCACTCCGACCGACTCCATTTACCGATAAACCCATCTTT. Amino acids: CALGDFFPFPFRPLRPTPFTDKPIF.

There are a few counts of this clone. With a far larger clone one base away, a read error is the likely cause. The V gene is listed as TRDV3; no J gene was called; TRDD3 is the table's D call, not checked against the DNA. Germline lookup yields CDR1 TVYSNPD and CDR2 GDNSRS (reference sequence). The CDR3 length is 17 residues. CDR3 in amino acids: CASRHPIMPGYTDKLIF. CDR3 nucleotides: TGTGCCTCTAGACATCCTATTATGCCTGGGTACACCGATAAACTCATCTTC.

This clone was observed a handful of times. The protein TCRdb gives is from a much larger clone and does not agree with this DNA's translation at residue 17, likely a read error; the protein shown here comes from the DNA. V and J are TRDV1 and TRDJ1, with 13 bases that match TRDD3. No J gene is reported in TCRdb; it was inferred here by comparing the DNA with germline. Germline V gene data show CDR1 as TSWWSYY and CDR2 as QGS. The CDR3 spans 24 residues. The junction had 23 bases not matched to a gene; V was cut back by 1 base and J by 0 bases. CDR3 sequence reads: CALGEPGIGPYWGIRPPYTDKLIF. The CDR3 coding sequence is TGTGCTCTTGGGGAACCGGGGATTGGTCCCTACTGGGGGATACGACCTCCTTACACCGATAAACTCATCTTT.

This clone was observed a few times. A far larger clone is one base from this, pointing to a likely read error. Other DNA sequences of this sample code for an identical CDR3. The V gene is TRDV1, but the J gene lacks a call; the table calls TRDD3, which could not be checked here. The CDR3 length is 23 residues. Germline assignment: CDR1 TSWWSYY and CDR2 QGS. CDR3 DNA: TGTGCTCTTGGGGAACAAGTTTTCCTTTCATTTCCACTGGGGGACCGTTGCACCGATAAACTAATCTTT. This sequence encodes CALGEQVFLSFPLGDRCTDKLIF.

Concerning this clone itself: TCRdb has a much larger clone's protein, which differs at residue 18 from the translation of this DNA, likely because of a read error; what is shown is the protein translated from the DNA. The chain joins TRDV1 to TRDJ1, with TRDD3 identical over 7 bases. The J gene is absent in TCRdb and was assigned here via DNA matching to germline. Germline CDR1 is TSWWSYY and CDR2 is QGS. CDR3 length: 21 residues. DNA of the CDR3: TGTGCTCTTGGGGAACGCCCACTACCTGACTGGGGATGCGATTGTCCCGATGAACTCATCTTT. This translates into CALGERPLPDWGCDCPDELIF.

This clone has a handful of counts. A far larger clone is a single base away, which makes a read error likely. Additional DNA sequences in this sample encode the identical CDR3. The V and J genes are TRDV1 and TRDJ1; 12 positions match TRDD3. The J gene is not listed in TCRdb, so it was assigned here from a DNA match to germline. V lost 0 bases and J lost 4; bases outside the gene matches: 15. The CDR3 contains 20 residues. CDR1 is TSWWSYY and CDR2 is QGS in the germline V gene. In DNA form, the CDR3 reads TGTGCTCTTGGGGAACTGGAACCGTACTGGGGGATACCTCGTATCGATAAACTCATCTTT. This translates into CALGELEPYWGIPRIDKLIF.

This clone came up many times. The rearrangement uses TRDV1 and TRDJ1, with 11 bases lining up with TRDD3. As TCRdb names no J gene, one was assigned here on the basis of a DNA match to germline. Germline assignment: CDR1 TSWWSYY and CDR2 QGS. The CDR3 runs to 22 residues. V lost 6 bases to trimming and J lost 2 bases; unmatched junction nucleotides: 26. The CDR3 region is CALGSFLPVEVWGIQGTDKLIF. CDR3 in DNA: TGTGCTCTTGGATCCTTCCTCCCAGTTGAAGTCTGGGGGATACAAGGTACCGATAAACTCATCTTT.

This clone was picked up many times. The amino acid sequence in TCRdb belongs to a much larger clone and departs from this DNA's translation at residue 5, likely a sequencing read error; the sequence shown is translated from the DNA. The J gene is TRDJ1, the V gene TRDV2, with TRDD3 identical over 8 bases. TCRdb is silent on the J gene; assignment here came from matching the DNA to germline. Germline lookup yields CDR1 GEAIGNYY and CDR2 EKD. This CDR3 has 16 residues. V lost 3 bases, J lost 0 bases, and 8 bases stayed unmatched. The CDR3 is CACDAWGIKYTDKLIF. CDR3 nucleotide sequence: TGTGCCTGTGACGCTTGGGGGATCAAGTACACCGATAAACTCATCTTT.

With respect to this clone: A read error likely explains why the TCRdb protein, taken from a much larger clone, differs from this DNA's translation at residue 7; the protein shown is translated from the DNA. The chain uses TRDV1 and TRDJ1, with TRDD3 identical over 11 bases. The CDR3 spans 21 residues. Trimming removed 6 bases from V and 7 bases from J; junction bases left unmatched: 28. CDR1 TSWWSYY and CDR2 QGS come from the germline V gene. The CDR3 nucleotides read TGTGCTCTTGGATTAAGGACCCTACGGGCTTGGGGGATACGGTTACCCGGTAAACTCATCTTT. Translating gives CALGLRTLRAWGIRLPGKLIF.

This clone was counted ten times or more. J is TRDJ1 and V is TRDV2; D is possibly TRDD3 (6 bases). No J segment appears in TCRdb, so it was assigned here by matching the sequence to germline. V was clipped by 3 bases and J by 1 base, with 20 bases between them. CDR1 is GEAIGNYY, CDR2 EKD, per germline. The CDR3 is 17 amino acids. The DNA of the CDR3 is TGTGCCTGTGACCAACCCGGGGGGGGACCCCCCACCGATAAACTCATCTTT. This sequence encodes CACDQPGGGPPTDKLIF.